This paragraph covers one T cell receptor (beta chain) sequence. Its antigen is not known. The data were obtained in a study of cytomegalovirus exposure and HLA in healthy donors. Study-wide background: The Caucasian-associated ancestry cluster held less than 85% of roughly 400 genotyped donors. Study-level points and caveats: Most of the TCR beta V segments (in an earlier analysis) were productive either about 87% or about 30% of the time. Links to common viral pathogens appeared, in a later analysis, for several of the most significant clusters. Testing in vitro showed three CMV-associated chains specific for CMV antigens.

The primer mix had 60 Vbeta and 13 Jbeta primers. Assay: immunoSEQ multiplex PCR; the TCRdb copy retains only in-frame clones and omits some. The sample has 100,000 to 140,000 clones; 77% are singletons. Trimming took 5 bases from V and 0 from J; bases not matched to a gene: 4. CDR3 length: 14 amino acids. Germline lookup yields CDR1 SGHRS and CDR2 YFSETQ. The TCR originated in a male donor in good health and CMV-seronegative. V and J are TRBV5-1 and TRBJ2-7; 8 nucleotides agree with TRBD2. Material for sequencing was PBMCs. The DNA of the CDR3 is TGCGCCAGCAGTTATAGCGGGACCTCCTACGAGCAGTACTTC. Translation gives CASSYSGTSYEQYF.